These 22 T cell receptor beta chains were all obtained from the same sample, sequenced in a study of T cell repertoires in cytomegalovirus infection. TCRdb itself ran the reads through MiXCR, one entry per CDR3 protein. Counted here are about 400,000 distinct CDR3 sequences, around 18% occurring once; the ten biggest clones make up around 10%. The specimen was PBMCs. The receptor set was obtained from a human donor in good health (CMV status not recorded). Some clones in this sample may be carry-over from other donors' samples.

Regarding this clonotype: A much bigger clone sits one base away, suggesting this may be a read error. The chain uses TRBV6-4 and TRBJ1-6, with TRBD1 as a possible D gene (6 bases). CDR1 and CDR2 from the germline V gene are MRHNA and SNTAGT. This CDR3 has 13 residues. Trimming pared 6 bases from V and 6 bases from J, leaving 9 bases between. CDR3 in DNA: TGTGCCAGCAGCGGACAGCCTAATTCACCCCTCCACTTT. Translating gives CASSGQPNSPLHF.

This clonotype was counted ten times or more. The V gene is TRBV7-2, the J gene TRBJ1-5; D unclear. V dropped 5 bases and J dropped 7 bases, with 9 bases sitting between them. The CDR3 has 12 residues. Germline V gives CDR1 SGHTA, CDR2 FQGNSA. Here the CDR3 reads CASSPDSQPQHF. CDR3 in DNA: TGTGCCAGCAGCCCGGACTCCCAGCCCCAGCATTTT.

This clonotype was counted ten times or more. The chain's CDR3 is CASSSGGTVSYEQFF. CDR3 DNA sequence: TGTGCCAGCAGCTCCGGCGGGACAGTATCGTATGAGCAGTTCTTC. The chain couples TRBV7-8 to TRBJ2-1; possible D gene TRBD1, 7 bases. Germline CDR1 reads SGHVS; CDR2 reads FQNEAQ. This CDR3 spans 15 amino acids. V was cut by 4 bases and J by 8 bases, with 18 bases left in between.

The genes are TRBV14 and TRBJ2-2; unclear D gene. Per germline, CDR1 SGHDN and CDR2 FVKESK. Between the trimmed V and J ends, which lost 1 base and 4 bases, there was a span of 7 bases. The CDR3 extends over 14 amino acids. The CDR3 sequence: CASSQGHLTGELFF. The CDR3 DNA reads TGTGCCAGCAGCCAAGGACATCTCACCGGGGAGCTGTTTTTT.

This clonotype has a handful of counts. J is TRBJ1-2 and V is TRBV5-6; D is ambiguous. The germline V gene has CDR1 SGHDT and CDR2 YYEEEE. The V end lost 0 bases, the J end lost 0 bases, and 6 bases lay between the germline ends. The CDR3 spans 14 residues. The CDR3 sequence: CASSLVQTNYGYTF. DNA for the CDR3: TGTGCCAGCAGCTTGGTACAGACTAACTATGGCTACACCTTC.

Ten or more counts support this clonotype. The CDR3: CASSLEGSWEYNEQFF. CDR3 nucleotides: TGTGCCAGCAGCTTAGAGGGGAGTTGGGAGTACAATGAGCAGTTCTTC. This sequence joins TRBV7-6 and TRBJ2-1; D may be TRBD1 or TRBD2 (5 bases each). The CDR3 consists of 16 residues. Germline lookup yields CDR1 SGHVS and CDR2 FNYEAQ. V shed 1 base and J shed 4 bases, with 14 bases lying between them. Complete variable domain (other parts from reference TRBV7-6 and TRBJ2-1): GAGVSQSPRYKVTKRGQDVALRCDPISGHVSLYWYRQALGQGPEFLTYFNYEAQQDKSGLPNDRFSAERPEGSISTLTIQRTEQRDSAMYRCASSLEGSWEYNEQFFGPGTRLTVL.

This clonotype occurred a few times. The V and J genes are TRBV29-1 and TRBJ1-2; D is ambiguous. Germline values: CDR1 SQVTM, CDR2 ANQGSEA. The CDR3 is 14 residues long. V was cut by 5 bases and J by 1 base, with 14 bases left in between. The CDR3 is CSVWGLGLNYGYTF. The CDR3 DNA follows: TGCAGCGTTTGGGGTCTCGGACTTAACTATGGCTACACCTTC.

The rearrangement links TRBV29-1 to TRBJ2-7; TRBD2 matches at 12 bases. Germline loops: CDR1 SQVTM, CDR2 ANQGSEA. V gave up 1 base and J gave up 2 bases; unmatched junction bases: 3. This CDR3 is 15 amino acids long. CDR3 protein: CSVEATSGSPYEQYF. In DNA form, the CDR3 reads TGCAGCGTTGAAGCGACTAGCGGGAGTCCCTACGAGCAGTACTTC.

This clonotype was detected ten times or more. The rearrangement uses TRBV7-9 and TRBJ1-1; D remains unclear. Looked up from germline, CDR1 is SEHNR and CDR2 is FQNEAQ (reference sequence). This CDR3 contains 14 residues. Trimming stripped 1 base from V and 3 bases from J, with 9 bases between. The CDR3 spells CASSLGGGDTEAFF. The CDR3 region has the DNA TGTGCCAGCAGCTTAGGGGGTGGGGACACTGAAGCTTTCTTT.

V is TRBV12-3 or TRBV12-4 and J is TRBJ1-3; no clear D. Trimming took off 6 bases at V and 1 base at J, with 13 bases between the two ends. The CDR3 runs 15 residues. The CDR3 here is CASRTTAVSGNTIYF. CDR3 sequence (DNA): TGTGCCAGCAGGACTACAGCGGTTTCTGGAAACACCATATATTTT.

The chain employs TRBV19 and TRBJ1-2; 9 bases map to TRBD1. Looked up from germline, CDR1 is LNHDA and CDR2 is SQIVND (reference sequence). With 7 bases clipped from V and 5 bases from J, the junction kept 8 bases outside the gene matches. The CDR3 covers 14 residues. CDR3 loop: CASKPGQGQYGYTF. The CDR3 DNA reads TGTGCCAGTAAGCCGGGACAGGGTCAGTATGGCTACACCTTC.

With regard to this clonotype: This sequence may be a read error, since a much larger clone differs from it by one base. The chain is built from TRBV12-3 or TRBV12-4 and TRBJ2-1, with D uncertain. CDR3 length: 16 amino acids. Between the trimmed V and J ends, which lost 5 bases and 3 bases, there was a span of 17 bases. CDR3: CASSPTPRLYYNEQFF. CDR3 DNA sequence: TGTGCCAGCAGTCCCACCCCCAGGCTGTACTACAATGAGCAGTTCTTC.

This clonotype was counted at least ten times. This chain joins TRBV19 and TRBJ1-5; D is unresolved. V was cut by 5 bases and J by 4 bases, with 18 bases left in between. Germline assignment: CDR1 LNHDA and CDR2 SQIVND (reference sequence). This CDR3 region has 16 residues. CDR3 loop: CASSAHSSPINQPQHF. The CDR3 region has the DNA TGTGCCAGTAGTGCGCACAGCTCTCCCATTAATCAGCCCCAGCATTTT.

At least ten counts were recorded for this clonotype. The chain links TRBV7-6 to TRBJ1-4, with 10 bases fitting TRBD1. The trim removed 4 bases at V and 6 bases at J, leaving 8 bases unmatched. This CDR3 contains 16 residues. Germline CDR1 SGHVS, CDR2 FNYEAQ. The CDR3 here is CASSSRDGTGDEKLFF. The CDR3 DNA reads TGTGCCAGCAGCTCTAGGGATGGGACAGGGGATGAAAAACTGTTTTTT.

This clonotype has more than one count but fewer than ten. The gene calls are TRBV10-2 and TRBJ2-4; 8 bases line up with TRBD2. Trimming cost V 8 bases and J 9 bases; bases outside gene matches: 9. This CDR3 has 13 amino acids. Looked up from germline, CDR1 is WSHSY and CDR2 is SAAADI. The CDR3 region is CASRVREGVIQYF. CDR3 DNA sequence: TGCGCCAGCCGCGTCCGGGAGGGCGTCATTCAGTACTTC.

This clonotype was seen more than once but under ten times. Here the CDR3 DNA reads TGTGCCAGCAGCTTGGAGGGACAGGGTTACAATGAGCAGTTCTTC. Its protein is CASSLEGQGYNEQFF. The chain combines TRBV7-2 with TRBJ2-1; 9 bases align to TRBD1. The germline V gene encodes CDR1 SGHTA and CDR2 FQGNSA. After removal of 3 bases from V and 4 bases from J, the junction contained 4 bases not matched to a gene. This CDR3 has 15 amino acids.

This chain links TRBV7-2 with TRBJ1-6, with D perhaps matching TRBD1 (5 bases). The V gene's germline CDR1 is SGHTA and CDR2 FQGNSA. The CDR3 is 13 residues long. V was shortened by 2 bases and J by 9 bases, with 8 bases between the two germline ends. The CDR3 nucleotides read TGTGCCAGCAGCTTAACACAGGTTTCACCCCTCCACTTT. It is translated as CASSLTQVSPLHF.

In this sample, this clonotype turned up a few times. CDR3 DNA sequence: TGTGCCAGCAGCTTGTCTGCCTCTCGCAATGAGCAGTTCTTC. Translation gives CASSLSASRNEQFF. V usage is TRBV5-4 and J usage is TRBJ2-1; no clear D gene. The germline gives CDR1 SGHNT, CDR2 YYREEE (reference sequence). The CDR3 has 14 amino acids. Between the trimmed V and J ends, which lost 1 base and 6 bases, there was a span of 11 bases.

Ten or more counts support this clonotype. The chain combines TRBV7-6 with TRBJ2-7; D is uncertain. CDR1 and CDR2 (germline): SGHVS, FNYEAQ. Trimming left V 5 bases short and J 2 bases short, with 16 bases between. The length of the CDR3 is 15 residues. The CDR3 DNA reads as TGTGCCAGCAGCCCCTACTCAGCTATACCCTACGAGCAGTACTTC. Protein product: CASSPYSAIPYEQYF. The variable domain in full, with the rest retrieved from reference TRBV7-6 and TRBJ2-7, is GAGVSQSPRYKVTKRGQDVALRCDPISGHVSLYWYRQALGQGPEFLTYFNYEAQQDKSGLPNDRFSAERPEGSISTLTIQRTEQRDSAMYRCASSPYSAIPYEQYFGPGTRLTVT.

This clonotype was seen only a few times. The J gene is TRBJ2-1, the V gene TRBV28; D not resolved. Germline lookup yields CDR1 MDHEN and CDR2 SYDVKM. Trimming pared 2 bases from V and 5 bases from J, leaving 10 bases between. CDR3 length: 14 amino acids. CDR3 in DNA: TGTGCCAGCAGTTTAGACCAGCTGAACAATGAGCAGTTCTTC. This codes for CASSLDQLNNEQFF.

This clonotype appeared a few times. This sequence joins TRBV20-1 and TRBJ2-5; tentatively, D is TRBD1 (5 bases). The CDR3 loop spans 14 amino acids. Germline V gene lookup returns CDR1 DFQATT and CDR2 SNEGSKA (reference sequence). With 0 bases removed from V and 5 bases from J, the gap between germline ends came to 13 bases. The chain's CDR3 is CSAREDSLMETQYF. The CDR3 DNA reads TGCAGTGCTAGAGAAGACAGCCTGATGGAGACCCAGTACTTC.

This clonotype was counted at least ten times. The chain recombines TRBV7-2 with TRBJ2-1, with a possible D match to TRBD2 (6 bases). Germline CDR1 and CDR2: SGHTA and FQGNSA. Trimming took off 0 bases at V and 15 bases at J, with 21 bases between the two ends. This CDR3 has 15 amino acids. The CDR3 coding sequence is TGTGCCAGCAGCTTAGCGGTTGAAATCGGGAGTTGGGCGTTCTTC. Its protein product is CASSLAVEIGSWAFF.